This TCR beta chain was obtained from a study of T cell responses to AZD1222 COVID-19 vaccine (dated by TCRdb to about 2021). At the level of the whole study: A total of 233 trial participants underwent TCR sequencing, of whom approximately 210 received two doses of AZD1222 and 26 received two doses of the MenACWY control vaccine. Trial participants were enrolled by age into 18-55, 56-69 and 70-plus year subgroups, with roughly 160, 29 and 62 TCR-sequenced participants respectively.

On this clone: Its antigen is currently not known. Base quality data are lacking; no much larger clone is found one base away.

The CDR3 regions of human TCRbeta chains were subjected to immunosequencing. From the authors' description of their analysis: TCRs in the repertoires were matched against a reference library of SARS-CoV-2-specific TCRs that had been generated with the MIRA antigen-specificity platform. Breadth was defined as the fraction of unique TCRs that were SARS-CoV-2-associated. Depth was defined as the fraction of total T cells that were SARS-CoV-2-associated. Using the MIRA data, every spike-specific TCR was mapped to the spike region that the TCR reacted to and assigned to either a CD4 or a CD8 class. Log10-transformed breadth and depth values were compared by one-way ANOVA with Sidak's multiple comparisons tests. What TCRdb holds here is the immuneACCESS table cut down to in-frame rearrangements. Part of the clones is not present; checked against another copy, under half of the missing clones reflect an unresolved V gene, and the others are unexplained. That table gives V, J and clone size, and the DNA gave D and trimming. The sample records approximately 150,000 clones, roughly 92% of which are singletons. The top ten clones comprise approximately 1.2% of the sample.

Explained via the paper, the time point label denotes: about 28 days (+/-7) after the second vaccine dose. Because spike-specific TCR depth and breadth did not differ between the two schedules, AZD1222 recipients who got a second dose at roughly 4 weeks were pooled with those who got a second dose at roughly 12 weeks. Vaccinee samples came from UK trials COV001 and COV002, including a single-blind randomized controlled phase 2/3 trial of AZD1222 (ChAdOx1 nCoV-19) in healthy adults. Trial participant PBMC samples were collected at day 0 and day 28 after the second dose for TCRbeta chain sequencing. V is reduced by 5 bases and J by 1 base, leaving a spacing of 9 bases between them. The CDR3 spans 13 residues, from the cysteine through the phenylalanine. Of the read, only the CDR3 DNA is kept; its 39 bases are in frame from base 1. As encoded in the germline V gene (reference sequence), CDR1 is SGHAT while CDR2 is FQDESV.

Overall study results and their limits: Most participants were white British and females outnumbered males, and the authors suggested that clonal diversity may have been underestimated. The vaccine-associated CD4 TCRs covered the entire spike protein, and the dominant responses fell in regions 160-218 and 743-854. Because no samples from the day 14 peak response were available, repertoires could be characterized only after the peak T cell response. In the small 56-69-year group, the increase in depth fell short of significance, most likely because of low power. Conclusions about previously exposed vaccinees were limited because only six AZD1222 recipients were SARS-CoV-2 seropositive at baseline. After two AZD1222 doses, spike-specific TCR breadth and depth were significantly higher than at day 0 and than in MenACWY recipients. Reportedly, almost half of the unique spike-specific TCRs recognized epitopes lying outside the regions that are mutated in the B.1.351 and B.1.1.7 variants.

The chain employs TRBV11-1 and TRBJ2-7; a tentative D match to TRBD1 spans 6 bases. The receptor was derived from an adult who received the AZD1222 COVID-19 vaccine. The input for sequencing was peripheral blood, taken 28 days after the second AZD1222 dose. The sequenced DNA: TGTGCCAGCAGCGGGGACACGTCCTACGAGCAGTACTTC. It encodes CASSGDTSYEQYF. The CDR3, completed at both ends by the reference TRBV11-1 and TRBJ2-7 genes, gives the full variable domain EAEVAQSPRYKITEKSQAVAFWCDPISGHATLYWYRQILGQGPELLVQFQDESVVDDSQLPKDRFSAERLKGVDSTLKIQPAELGDSAMYLCASSGDTSYEQYFGPGTRLTVT.